This entry lists 28 T cell receptor beta chains sequenced from one sample in a study of post-analysis software for immune sequencing data. General study results and limits: TRBV5-6, TRBV5-1 and TRBV20-1 were among 4 or 5 TRBV segments more frequent in patients than controls.

Their specific antigens are unknown. Unique molecular identifiers featured in each of the TCR beta cDNA libraries. TCRdb re-derived calls from the PCR reads in MiXCR, one entry per CDR3 protein. The data show approximately 350,000 distinct CDR3 sequences, with roughly 30% seen just once and roughly an eighth held by the top ten. Specimen: blood. The receptors originated from a girl aged 5 to 17 with multiple sclerosis.

The gene calls are TRBV5-1 and TRBJ2-5; 13 nucleotides match TRBD2. The CDR3 has 18 amino acids. The germline V gene encodes CDR1 SGHRS and CDR2 YFSETQ. V gave up 4 bases and J gave up 3 bases; unmatched junction bases: 12. The CDR3 region has the DNA TGCGCCAGCAGCCCGGAACTAGCGGGGGGGCCCTTAAAAGAGACCCAGTACTTC. It codes for CASSPELAGGPLKETQYF. The variable domain in full, with the rest retrieved from reference TRBV5-1 and TRBJ2-5, is KAGVTQTPRYLIKTRGQQVTLSCSPISGHRSVSWYQQTPGQGLQFLFEYFSETQRNKGNFPGRFSGRQFSNSRSEMNVSTLELGDSALYLCASSPELAGGPLKETQYFGPGTRLLVL.

The sample holds a few counts of this clonotype. CDR3 nucleotide sequence: TGTGCCAGCAGCTCCGGGACAGGGCAGAATCAGCCCCAGCATTTT. This gives the protein CASSSGTGQNQPQHF. This chain joins TRBV6-1 and TRBJ1-5; TRBD1 agrees at 9 bases. This CDR3 has 15 amino acids. Germline CDR1 reads MNHNS; CDR2 reads SASEGT. The V gene end was trimmed by 6 bases and the J gene end by 4 bases; junction bases not matched to a gene: 7.

The sample holds one count of this clonotype. The rearrangement joins TRBV9 to TRBJ2-1, with a tentative D call TRBD1 (5 bases). V lost 0 bases and J 0 bases, leaving 16 bases between the germline ends. The CDR3 spans 18 residues. Germline lookup yields CDR1 SGDLS and CDR2 YYNGEE. CDR3 in DNA: TGTGCCAGCAGCGTAGCTCCCATGTGGGGCAACTCCTACAATGAGCAGTTCTTC. Translation gives CASSVAPMWGNSYNEQFF. The full variable domain, rest sourced from reference TRBV9 and TRBJ2-1, is DSGVTQTPKHLITATGQRVTLRCSPRSGDLSVYWYQQSLDQGLQFLIQYYNGEERAKGNILERFSAQQFPDLHSELNLSSLELGDSALYFCASSVAPMWGNSYNEQFFGPGTRLTVL.

This clonotype was seen more than once but under ten times. The genes are TRBV15 and TRBJ2-5; 10 bases fit TRBD1. The trim removed 1 base at V and 0 bases at J, leaving 2 bases unmatched. There are 16 residues in the CDR3. Germline loops: CDR1 LNHNV, CDR2 YYDKDF (reference sequence). CDR3 in DNA: TGTGCCACCAGCAGAGTTGGGACAGGGGACCAAGAGACCCAGTACTTC. Translation gives CATSRVGTGDQETQYF.

The rearrangement joins TRBV9 to TRBJ1-2; D not certain. This CDR3 is built from 18 residues. Trimming removed 0 bases at V and 2 bases at J, with 20 bases between. Germline CDR1 is SGDLS and CDR2 is YYNGEE. CDR3 nucleotide sequence: TGTGCCAGCAGCGTAGCTCTCGGACTCGGATACCTCAACTATGGCTACACCTTC. Encoded protein: CASSVALGLGYLNYGYTF.

This clonotype was picked up many times. The rearrangement links TRBV29-1 to TRBJ2-7, with D maybe TRBD1 (5 bases). The V gene's germline CDR1 is SQVTM and CDR2 ANQGSEA. There are 12 residues in the CDR3. Trimming stripped 3 bases from V and 7 bases from J, with 13 bases between. DNA of the CDR3: TGCAGCGTTGAGTCGACAGCTCGGGAGCAGTACTTC. As protein: CSVESTAREQYF.

A few counts support this clonotype. The chain uses TRBV20-1 and TRBJ2-7; D is ambiguous. The CDR3 extends over 11 amino acids. CDR1 is DFQATT, CDR2 SNEGSKA, per germline (reference sequence). V shed 7 bases and J shed 3 bases, with 10 bases lying between them. CDR3 amino acids: CSGDSNYEQYF. DNA of the CDR3: TGCAGTGGTGACTCCAACTACGAGCAGTACTTC.

The chain uses TRBV11-2 and TRBJ2-3; tentatively, D is TRBD2 (6 bases). Trimming removed 2 bases at V and 5 bases at J, with 14 bases between. This CDR3 region has 15 residues. Germline loops: CDR1 SGHAT, CDR2 FQNNGV. The CDR3 reads CASSLMEGFGDTQYF. CDR3 coding DNA: TGTGCCAGCAGCTTAATGGAGGGGTTTGGAGATACGCAGTATTTT.

CDR3 nucleotide sequence: TGCCGCCCTACCCGGGATATAGAGCAGTACTTC. Residues: CRPTRDIEQYF. The rearrangement uses TRBV20-1 and TRBJ2-7, with D possibly TRBD2 on 5 matching bases. The CDR3 is 11 amino acids. Germline CDR1 reads DFQATT; CDR2 reads SNEGSKA (reference sequence).

The chain uses TRBV7-3 and TRBJ1-2; 10 bases map to TRBD1. This CDR3 contains 16 residues. CDR1 is SGHTA, CDR2 FQGTGA, per germline. With 4 bases clipped from V and 4 bases from J, the junction kept 9 bases outside the gene matches. The CDR3 region is CASSSFPGQGTYGYTF. The CDR3 DNA is TGTGCCAGCAGCTCCTTCCCGGGACAGGGGACCTATGGCTACACCTTC.

The rearrangement links TRBV6-5 to TRBJ2-1; 9 positions agree with TRBD1. The V and J ends lost 4 bases and 8 bases, in that order; junction bases with no gene match: 6. This CDR3 comprises 14 residues. The germline V gene has CDR1 MNHEY and CDR2 SVGAGI. Written as DNA, the CDR3 is TGTGCCAGCAGTTCCCGGACAGGGGTTCATGAGCAGTTCTTC. Amino acid sequence: CASSSRTGVHEQFF.

This chain links TRBV12-5 with TRBJ2-5, with 7 bases fitting TRBD1. CDR1 and CDR2 (germline): LGHNT, FRNRAP. The CDR3 totals 15 residues. Unmatched junction bases numbered 7, after V lost 1 base and J lost 5 bases. The CDR3 sequence: CASGLGPTGMETQYF. For the CDR3, the DNA is TGTGCTAGTGGTTTGGGACCGACAGGGATGGAGACCCAGTACTTC.

V gene TRBV25-1 combines with J gene TRBJ2-3; 10 nucleotides align to TRBD2. Trimming took 6 bases from V and 4 from J; bases not matched to a gene: 1. Germline CDR1 reads MGHDK; CDR2 reads SYGVNS. This CDR3 comprises 13 residues. In DNA form, the CDR3 reads TGTGCCAGCAGAGGGACTAGCGCAGATACGCAGTATTTT. The encoded protein is CASRGTSADTQYF. The full variable domain, with the rest looked up from reference TRBV25-1 and TRBJ2-3, is EADIYQTPRYLVIGTGKKITLECSQTMGHDKMYWYQQDPGMELHLIHYSYGVNSTEKGDLSSESTVSRIRTEHFPLTLESARPSHTSQYLCASRGTSADTQYFGPGTRLTVL.

About this clonotype itself: Germline is not matched at one junction end, which may reflect a read error. This chain links TRBV28 with TRBJ2-1; 11 positions match TRBD2. The germline CDR1 and CDR2 sequences are MDHEN and SYDVKM. The CDR3 covers 17 residues. DNA of the CDR3: TGTGCCAGCCTGCACAGACTAGCGGGGCCCCAGCTGGATGAGCAATTCTTC. Its translation: CASLHRLAGPQLDEQFF.

On this clonotype itself: A read error may account for a junction end that differs from germline. This chain uses TRBV2 with TRBJ1-1, with D tentatively TRBD1 (5 bases). The germline V gene has CDR1 SNHLY and CDR2 FYNNEI. CDR3 length: 16 residues. Here the CDR3 DNA reads TGTACCAGCAGGGAGTTCATGGCGCCGGCGAACACTGAAGCTTTCTTT. Translating gives CTSREFMAPANTEAFF.

J is TRBJ2-2 and V is TRBV9, with TRBD2 matching over 7 bases. Germline trimming cut 0 bases from V and 1 base from J; bases unmatched to any gene: 0. Germline CDR1 is SGDLS and CDR2 is YYNGEE. CDR3 size: 15 residues. The CDR3 nucleotides are TGTGCCAGCAGCGTAGGCGGGGGGAACACCGGGGAGCTGTTTTTT. It yields the protein CASSVGGGNTGELFF.

This clonotype appeared a few times. The chain uses TRBV2 and TRBJ1-5; D possibly corresponds to TRBD1 (5 bases). CDR1 SNHLY and CDR2 FYNNEI come from the germline V gene. CDR3 size: 15 residues. Trimming took off 3 bases at V and 2 bases at J, with 11 bases between the two ends. CDR3 residues: CASSEGGVGNQPQHF. The DNA of the CDR3 is TGTGCCAGCAGTGAGGGGGGGGTGGGCAATCAGCCCCAGCATTTT.

This clonotype was detected a few times. The genes are TRBV11-2 and TRBJ2-3, with D tentatively TRBD1 (5 bases). The V gene's germline CDR1 is SGHAT and CDR2 FQNNGV. CDR3 length: 19 residues. Trimming took 0 bases from V and 0 from J, leaving 19 bases between them. This CDR3 reads CASSLDFTGLAYSTDTQYF. The CDR3 DNA reads as TGTGCCAGCAGCTTAGATTTTACAGGTCTGGCCTATAGCACAGATACGCAGTATTTT.

This rearrangement joins TRBV7-2 to TRBJ2-5; 7 positions agree with TRBD1. Germline V lookup: CDR1 SGHTA, CDR2 FQGNSA. The CDR3 has 15 amino acids. After removal of 5 bases from V and 1 base from J, the junction contained 7 bases not matched to a gene. In DNA, the CDR3 is TGTGCCAGCAGCATGGACAGGTTGACCCAAGAGACCCAGTACTTC. Its translation is CASSMDRLTQETQYF. Full variable domain (rest looked up from reference TRBV7-2 and TRBJ2-5): GAGVSQSPSNKVTEKGKDVELRCDPISGHTALYWYRQSLGQGLEFLIYFQGNSAPDKSGLPSDRFSAERTGGSVSTLTIQRTQQEDSAVYLCASSMDRLTQETQYFGPGTRLLVL.

Regarding this clonotype: The final CDR3 position lacks the conserved phenylalanine or tryptophan, pointing to a likely read error. The V and J genes are TRBV10-3 and TRBJ2-3; D is perhaps TRBD1 (6 bases). Trimming removed 6 bases from V and 0 bases from J, with 13 bases in between. Looked up from germline, CDR1 is ENHRY and CDR2 is SYGVKD. This CDR3 comprises 15 residues. The CDR3 nucleotides read TGTGCCATCAGAGGGGACACAGCTAGCACAGATACGCAGTATTGT. Its protein is CAIRGDTASTDTQYC.

V gene TRBV11-3 combines with J gene TRBJ2-7, with D unclear. V dropped 5 bases and J dropped 5 bases, with 13 bases sitting between them. Per the germline V gene, CDR1 is SGHNT and CDR2 is YENEEA. The CDR3 totals 13 residues. The CDR3 region has the DNA TGTGCCAGCAGCGTCTCCTACGTGAACGAGCAGTACTTC. It is translated as CASSVSYVNEQYF.

A few counts support this clonotype. The chain is built from TRBV27 and TRBJ2-7, with 7 bases aligning to TRBD2. The germline V gene has CDR1 MNHEY and CDR2 SMNVEV (reference sequence). The CDR3 is 14 amino acids. Germline trimming cut 4 bases from V and 0 bases from J; bases unmatched to any gene: 3. CDR3: CASSWGGPSYEQYF. CDR3 nucleotide sequence: TGTGCCAGCAGTTGGGGAGGGCCCTCCTACGAGCAGTACTTC.

The V gene is TRBV5-1, the J gene TRBJ1-1; TRBD1 aligns across 7 bases. Germline CDR1 is SGHRS and CDR2 is YFSETQ. This CDR3 contains 16 residues. The J segment lost 6 bases and the V segment lost 4 bases, leaving 15 bases of the junction unmatched. The CDR3 sequence is CASSPVPTGTSPEAFF. The CDR3 DNA reads TGCGCCAGCAGCCCAGTCCCGACAGGGACATCACCTGAAGCTTTCTTT. Full variable domain (remainder filled in from reference TRBV5-1 and TRBJ1-1): KAGVTQTPRYLIKTRGQQVTLSCSPISGHRSVSWYQQTPGQGLQFLFEYFSETQRNKGNFPGRFSGRQFSNSRSEMNVSTLELGDSALYLCASSPVPTGTSPEAFFGQGTRLTVV.

V gene TRBV5-1 combines with J gene TRBJ2-1; D call uncertain. The germline V gene encodes CDR1 SGHRS and CDR2 YFSETQ. The V end lost 2 bases, the J end lost 9 bases, and 12 bases lay between the germline ends. CDR3 length: 13 residues. The CDR3 bases are TGCGCCAGCAGCTTCCCTCCTGTGGGTGAGCAGTTCTTC. Its protein product is CASSFPPVGEQFF.

The chain carries TRBV6-1 and TRBJ2-3, with 9 bases fitting TRBD2. Germline V gene data show CDR1 as MNHNS and CDR2 as SASEGT. J was trimmed by 2 bases and V by 1 base; bases with no gene match: 4. This CDR3 has 16 amino acids. The CDR3 spells CASSEGGTSYTDTQYF. CDR3 sequence (DNA): TGTGCCAGCAGTGAAGGGGGGACTAGCTACACAGATACGCAGTATTTT.

The rearrangement uses TRBV7-9 and TRBJ2-1, with TRBD2 identical over 7 bases. Germline CDR1 reads SEHNR; CDR2 reads FQNEAQ (reference sequence). Trimming at V came to 5 bases and at J to 10 bases, leaving 8 bases not matched to a gene. This CDR3 has 13 amino acids. The CDR3 protein is CASSHSTSEEQFF. The CDR3 coding sequence is TGTGCCAGCAGCCACTCAACTAGCGAAGAGCAGTTCTTC.

The rearrangement links TRBV6-5 to TRBJ2-1; TRBD2 agrees at 13 bases. CDR1 and CDR2 from the germline V gene are MNHEY and SVGAGI. This CDR3 contains 18 residues. V was clipped by 0 bases and J by 11 bases; unmatched bases: 13. The chain's CDR3 is CASSYSRPGTSGIPQQFF. The CDR3, as DNA: TGTGCCAGCAGTTACTCGAGACCCGGGACTAGCGGGATCCCGCAGCAGTTCTTC.

This clonotype has just a few counts. The chain employs TRBV29-1 and TRBJ1-2; D ambiguous. V was pared by 5 bases and J by 3 bases, with 16 bases between. Germline assignment: CDR1 SQVTM and CDR2 ANQGSEA. This CDR3 is 14 amino acids long. The CDR3 sequence: CSVSRSGRDYGYTF. Written as DNA, the CDR3 is TGCAGCGTTTCGAGATCGGGAAGGGACTATGGCTACACCTTC. Filled out from reference TRBV29-1 and TRBJ1-2, the complete variable domain reads SAVISQKPSRDICQRGTSLTIQCQVDSQVTMMFWYRQQPGQSLTLIATANQGSEATYESGFVIDKFPISRPNLTFSTLTVSNMSPEDSSIYLCSVSRSGRDYGYTFGSGTRLTVV.